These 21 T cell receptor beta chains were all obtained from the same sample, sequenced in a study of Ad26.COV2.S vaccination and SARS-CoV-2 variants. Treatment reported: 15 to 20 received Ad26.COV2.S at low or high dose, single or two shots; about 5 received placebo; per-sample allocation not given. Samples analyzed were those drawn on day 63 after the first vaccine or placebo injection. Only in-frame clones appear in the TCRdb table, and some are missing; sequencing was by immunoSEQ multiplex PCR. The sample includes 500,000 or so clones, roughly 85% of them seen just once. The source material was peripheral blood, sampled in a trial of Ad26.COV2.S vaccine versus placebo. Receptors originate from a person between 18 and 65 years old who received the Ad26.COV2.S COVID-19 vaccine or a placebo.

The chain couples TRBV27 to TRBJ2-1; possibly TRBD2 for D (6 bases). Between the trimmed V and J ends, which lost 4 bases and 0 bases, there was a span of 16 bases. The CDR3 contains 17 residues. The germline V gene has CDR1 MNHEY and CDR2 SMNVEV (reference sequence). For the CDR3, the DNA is TGTGCCAGCAGTTCCCTCCGCGGGGACCCCTCCTACAATGAGCAGTTCTTC. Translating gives CASSSLRGDPSYNEQFF.

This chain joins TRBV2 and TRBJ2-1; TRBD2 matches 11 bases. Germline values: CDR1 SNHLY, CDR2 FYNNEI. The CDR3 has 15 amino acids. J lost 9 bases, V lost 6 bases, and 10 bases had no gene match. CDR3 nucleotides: TGTGCCAGCAGGGTGGGGTTAGCGGGAGGGAGTGAGCAGTTCTTC. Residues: CASRVGLAGGSEQFF.

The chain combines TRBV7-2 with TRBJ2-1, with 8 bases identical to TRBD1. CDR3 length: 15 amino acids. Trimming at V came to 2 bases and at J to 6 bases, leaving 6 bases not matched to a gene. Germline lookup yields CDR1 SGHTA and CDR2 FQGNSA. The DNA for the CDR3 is TGTGCCAGCAGCTTATTTTACGGGACAGGCAATGAGCAGTTCTTC. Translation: CASSLFYGTGNEQFF.

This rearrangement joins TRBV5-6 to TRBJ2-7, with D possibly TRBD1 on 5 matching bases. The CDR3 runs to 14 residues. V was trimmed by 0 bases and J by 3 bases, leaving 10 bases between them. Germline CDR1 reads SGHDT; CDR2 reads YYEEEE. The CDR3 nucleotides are TGTGCCAGCAGCTTGGTCGACAGAAACTACGAGCAGTACTTC. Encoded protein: CASSLVDRNYEQYF.

CDR3 loop: CASSPQRGTYNEQFF. CDR3 bases: TGTGCCAGCAGTCCTCAGAGGGGTACCTACAATGAGCAGTTCTTC. This chain uses TRBV28 with TRBJ2-1; D possibly matches TRBD1 or TRBD2 (5 bases each). The V gene lost 5 bases and the J gene lost 2 bases, with 13 bases spanning the gap. The CDR3 spans 15 residues. Germline lookup yields CDR1 MDHEN and CDR2 SYDVKM.

The CDR3 loop reads CASSPLGNQETQYF. CDR3 nucleotide sequence: TGTGCCAGCTCACCACTGGGGAACCAAGAGACCCAGTACTTC. The V call is TRBV18, the J call TRBJ2-5, with no clear D. There are 14 residues in the CDR3. The ends were cut back, 1 base at V and 0 bases at J, with 6 bases in the middle. Germline CDR1 is KGHSH and CDR2 is LQKENI.

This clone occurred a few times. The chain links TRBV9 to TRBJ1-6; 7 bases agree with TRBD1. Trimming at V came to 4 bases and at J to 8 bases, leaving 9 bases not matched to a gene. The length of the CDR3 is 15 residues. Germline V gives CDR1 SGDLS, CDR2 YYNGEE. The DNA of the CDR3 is TGTGCCAGCAGCCCGCGACAGGGCTGGTATTCACCCCTCCACTTT. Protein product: CASSPRQGWYSPLHF. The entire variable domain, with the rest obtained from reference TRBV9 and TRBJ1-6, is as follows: DSGVTQTPKHLITATGQRVTLRCSPRSGDLSVYWYQQSLDQGLQFLIQYYNGEERAKGNILERFSAQQFPDLHSELNLSSLELGDSALYFCASSPRQGWYSPLHFGNGTRLTVT.

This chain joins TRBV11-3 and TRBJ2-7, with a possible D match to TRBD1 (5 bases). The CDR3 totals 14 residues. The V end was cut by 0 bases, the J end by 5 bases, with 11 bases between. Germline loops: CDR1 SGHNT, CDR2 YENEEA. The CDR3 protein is CASSLDPRAHEQYF. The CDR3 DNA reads TGTGCCAGCAGCTTAGATCCCAGGGCCCACGAGCAGTACTTC. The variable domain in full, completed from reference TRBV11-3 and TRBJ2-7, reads EAGVVQSPRYKIIEKKQPVAFWCNPISGHNTLYWYLQNLGQGPELLIRYENEEAVDDSQLPKDRFSAERLKGVDSTLKIQPAELGDSAVYLCASSLDPRAHEQYFGPGTRLTVT.

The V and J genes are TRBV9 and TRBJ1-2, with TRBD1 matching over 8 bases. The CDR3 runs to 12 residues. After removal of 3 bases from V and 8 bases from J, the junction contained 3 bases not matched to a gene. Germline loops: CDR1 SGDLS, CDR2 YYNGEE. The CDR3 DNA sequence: TGTGCCAGCAGCGACAGGGGGGGAGGCTACACCTTC. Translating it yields CASSDRGGGYTF.

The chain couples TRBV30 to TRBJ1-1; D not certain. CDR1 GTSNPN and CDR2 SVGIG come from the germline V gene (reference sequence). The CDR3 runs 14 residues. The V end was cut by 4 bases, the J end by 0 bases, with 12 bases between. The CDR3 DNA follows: TGTGCCTGGACCCCTGGCACCATGAACACTGAAGCTTTCTTT. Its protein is CAWTPGTMNTEAFF.

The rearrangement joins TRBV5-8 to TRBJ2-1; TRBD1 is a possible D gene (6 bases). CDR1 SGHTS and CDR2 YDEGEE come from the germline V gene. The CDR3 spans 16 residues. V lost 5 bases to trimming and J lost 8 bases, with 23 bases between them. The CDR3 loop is CASSPDSGVTGYEQFF. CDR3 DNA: TGTGCCAGCAGTCCCGACTCCGGGGTGACAGGATATGAGCAGTTCTTC.

The CDR3 DNA reads as TGTGCCAGCAGCGAGGGGGCAGGGGGCGGCTATGAGCAGTTCTTC. This encodes CASSEGAGGGYEQFF. The rearrangement links TRBV9 to TRBJ2-1; 8 bases fit TRBD1. This CDR3 contains 15 residues. CDR1 is SGDLS and CDR2 is YYNGEE in the germline V gene. Losses at the gene ends were 3 bases for V and 8 bases for J; bases not matched to a gene: 10.

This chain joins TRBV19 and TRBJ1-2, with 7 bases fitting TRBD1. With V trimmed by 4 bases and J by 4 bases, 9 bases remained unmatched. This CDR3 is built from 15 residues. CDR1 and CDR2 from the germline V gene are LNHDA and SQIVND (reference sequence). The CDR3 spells CASSKQGPSPYGYTF. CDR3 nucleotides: TGTGCCAGTAGTAAACAGGGGCCGAGTCCCTATGGCTACACCTTC.

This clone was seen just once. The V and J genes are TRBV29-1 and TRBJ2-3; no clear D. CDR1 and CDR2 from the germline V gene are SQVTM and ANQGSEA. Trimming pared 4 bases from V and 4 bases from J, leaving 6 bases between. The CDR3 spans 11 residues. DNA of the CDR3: TGCAGCGTTGGAGGCTCAGATACGCAGTATTTT. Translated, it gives CSVGGSDTQYF.

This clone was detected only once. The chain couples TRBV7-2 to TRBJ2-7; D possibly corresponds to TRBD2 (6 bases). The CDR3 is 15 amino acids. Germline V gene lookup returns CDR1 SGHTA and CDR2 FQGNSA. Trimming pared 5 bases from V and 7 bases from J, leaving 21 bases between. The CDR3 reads CASSLRGDGVGEQYF. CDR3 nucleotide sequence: TGTGCCAGCAGCCTCCGCGGGGATGGAGTCGGGGAGCAGTACTTC. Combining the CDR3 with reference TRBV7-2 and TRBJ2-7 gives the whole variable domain GAGVSQSPSNKVTEKGKDVELRCDPISGHTALYWYRQSLGQGLEFLIYFQGNSAPDKSGLPSDRFSAERTGGSVSTLTIQRTQQEDSAVYLCASSLRGDGVGEQYFGPGTRLTVT.

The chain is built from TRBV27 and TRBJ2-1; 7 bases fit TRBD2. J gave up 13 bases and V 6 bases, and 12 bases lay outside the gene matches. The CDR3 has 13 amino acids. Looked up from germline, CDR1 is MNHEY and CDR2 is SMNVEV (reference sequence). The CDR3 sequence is CASSPKSGGSQFF. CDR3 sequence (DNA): TGTGCCAGCAGCCCCAAGTCGGGCGGGAGTCAGTTCTTC.

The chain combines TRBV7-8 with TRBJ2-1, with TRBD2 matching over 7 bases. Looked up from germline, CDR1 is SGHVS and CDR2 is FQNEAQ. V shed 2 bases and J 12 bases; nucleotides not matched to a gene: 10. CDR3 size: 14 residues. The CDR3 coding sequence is TGTGCCAGCAGCTTAAAGATCGGGCGGGAGTTGCAGTTCTTC. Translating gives CASSLKIGRELQFF.

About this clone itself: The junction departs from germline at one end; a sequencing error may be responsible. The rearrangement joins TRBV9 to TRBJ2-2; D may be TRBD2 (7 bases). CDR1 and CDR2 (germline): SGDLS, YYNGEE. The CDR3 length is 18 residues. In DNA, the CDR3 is TGTGCCCGCAGCGACCCATCCGGGGGGCGGGGGCGGACCGGGGAGCTGTTTTTT. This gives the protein CARSDPSGGRGRTGELFF.

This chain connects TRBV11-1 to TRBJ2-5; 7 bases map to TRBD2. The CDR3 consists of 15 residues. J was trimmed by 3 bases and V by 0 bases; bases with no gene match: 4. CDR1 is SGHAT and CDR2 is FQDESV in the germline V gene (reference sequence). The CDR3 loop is CASSLASSGKETQYF. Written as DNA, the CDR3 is TGTGCCAGCAGCTTAGCGTCTAGCGGAAAAGAGACCCAGTACTTC.

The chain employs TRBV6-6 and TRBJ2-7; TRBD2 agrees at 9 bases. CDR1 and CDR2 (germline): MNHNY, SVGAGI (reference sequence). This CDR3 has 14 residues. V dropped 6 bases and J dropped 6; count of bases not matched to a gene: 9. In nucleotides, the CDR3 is TGTGCCAGCAGCCCAATAGCGGGAGTGGGCGAGCAGTACTTC. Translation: CASSPIAGVGEQYF.

The CDR3 reads CASSLSLNYEQYF. CDR3 in DNA: TGCGCCAGCAGCTTGAGCTTAAACTACGAGCAGTACTTC. The chain links TRBV5-1 to TRBJ2-7; no firm D call. The CDR3 is 13 amino acids. Looked up from germline, CDR1 is SGHRS and CDR2 is YFSETQ. Trimming removed 1 base at V and 3 bases at J, with 8 bases between. The full variable domain, in which reference TRBV5-1 and TRBJ2-7 provide the parts outside the CDR3, is KAGVTQTPRYLIKTRGQQVTLSCSPISGHRSVSWYQQTPGQGLQFLFEYFSETQRNKGNFPGRFSGRQFSNSRSEMNVSTLELGDSALYLCASSLSLNYEQYFGPGTRLTVT.